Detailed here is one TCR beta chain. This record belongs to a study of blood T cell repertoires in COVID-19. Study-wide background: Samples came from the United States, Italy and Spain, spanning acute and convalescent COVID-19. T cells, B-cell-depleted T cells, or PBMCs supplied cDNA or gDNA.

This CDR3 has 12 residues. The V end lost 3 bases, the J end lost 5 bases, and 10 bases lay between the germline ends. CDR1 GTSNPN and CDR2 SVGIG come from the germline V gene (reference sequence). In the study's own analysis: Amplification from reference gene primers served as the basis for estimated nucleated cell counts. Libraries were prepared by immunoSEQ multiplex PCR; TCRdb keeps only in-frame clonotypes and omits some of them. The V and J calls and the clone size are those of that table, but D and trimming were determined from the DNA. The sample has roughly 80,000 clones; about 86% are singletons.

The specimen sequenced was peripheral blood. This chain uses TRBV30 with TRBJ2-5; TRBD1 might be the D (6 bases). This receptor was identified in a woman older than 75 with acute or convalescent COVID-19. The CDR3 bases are TGTGCCTGGAGGGGGGCGTGGGAGACCCAGTACTTC. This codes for CAWRGAWETQYF. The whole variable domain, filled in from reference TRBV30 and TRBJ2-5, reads SQTIHQWPATLVQPVGSPLSLECTVEGTSNPNLYWYRQAAGRGLQLLFYSVGIGQISSEVPQNLSASRPQDRQFILSSKKLLLSDSGFYLCAWRGAWETQYFGPGTRLLVL.